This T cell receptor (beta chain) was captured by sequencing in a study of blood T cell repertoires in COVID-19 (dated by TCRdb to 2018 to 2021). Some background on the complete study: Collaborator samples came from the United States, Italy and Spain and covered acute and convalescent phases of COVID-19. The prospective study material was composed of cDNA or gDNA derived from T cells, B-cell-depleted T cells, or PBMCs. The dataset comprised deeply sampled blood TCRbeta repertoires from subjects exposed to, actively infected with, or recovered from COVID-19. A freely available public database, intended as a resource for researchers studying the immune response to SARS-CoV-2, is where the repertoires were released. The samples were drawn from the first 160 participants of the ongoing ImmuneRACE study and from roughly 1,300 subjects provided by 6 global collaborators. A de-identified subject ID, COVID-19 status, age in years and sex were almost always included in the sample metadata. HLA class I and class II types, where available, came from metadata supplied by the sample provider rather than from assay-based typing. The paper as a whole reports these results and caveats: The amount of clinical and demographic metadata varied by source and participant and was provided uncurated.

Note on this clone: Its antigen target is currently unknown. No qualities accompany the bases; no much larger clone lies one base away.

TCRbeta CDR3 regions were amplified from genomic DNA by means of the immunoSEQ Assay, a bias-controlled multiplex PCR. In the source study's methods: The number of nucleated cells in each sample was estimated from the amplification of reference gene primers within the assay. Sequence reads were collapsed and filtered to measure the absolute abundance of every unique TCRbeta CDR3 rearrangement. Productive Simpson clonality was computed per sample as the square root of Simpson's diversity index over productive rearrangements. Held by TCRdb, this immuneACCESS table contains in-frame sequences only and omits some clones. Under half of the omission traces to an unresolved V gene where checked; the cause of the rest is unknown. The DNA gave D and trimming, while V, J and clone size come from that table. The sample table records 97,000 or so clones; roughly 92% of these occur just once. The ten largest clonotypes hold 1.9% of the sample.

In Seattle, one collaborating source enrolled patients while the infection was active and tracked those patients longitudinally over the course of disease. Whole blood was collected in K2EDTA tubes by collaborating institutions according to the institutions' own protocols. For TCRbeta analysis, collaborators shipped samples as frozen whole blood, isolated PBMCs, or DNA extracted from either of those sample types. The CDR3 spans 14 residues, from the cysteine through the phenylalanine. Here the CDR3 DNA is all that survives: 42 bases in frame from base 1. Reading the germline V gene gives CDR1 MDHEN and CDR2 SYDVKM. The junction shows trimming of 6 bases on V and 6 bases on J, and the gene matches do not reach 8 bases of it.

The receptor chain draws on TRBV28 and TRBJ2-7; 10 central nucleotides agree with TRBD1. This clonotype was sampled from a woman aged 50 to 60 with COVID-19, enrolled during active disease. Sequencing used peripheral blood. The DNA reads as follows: TGTGCCAGCAGCTCCGGGACAGGGGTAAGCGAGCAGTACTTC. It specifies CASSSGTGVSEQYF.